This paragraph covers one TCR beta chain sequence. The antigen it recognizes is unknown. No much larger clonotype is one base removed from it; base qualities were not supplied. Other DNA variants within this sample encode the same CDR3. CD8 naive samples consisted of CD45RO-negative cells that were positively selected for CCR7, yielding a CD45RA+CCR7+ population without TemRA cells. The donors were healthy, HIV-negative adults who had no recently reported acute infections or vaccinations. Only Caucasian adults living in Nashville, Tennessee, USA were represented among the donors. After blood collection by leukapheresis, PBMCs were isolated using Ficoll-Histopaque density gradient centrifugation and then cryopreserved in the vapor phase of liquid nitrogen. Purity and quantity of every magnetically sorted T cell population were checked by analytical flow cytometry. Genomic DNA was isolated from every sorted fraction and measured by UV absorbance on a Nanodrop 2000c.

This record comes from a study of shared clonotypes between healthy human individuals (dated by TCRdb to 2019 to 2021). Looking at the study overall: The cohort comprised a couple of women and three men aged 18 to 49 years. For each donor, CD4 naive and CD4 memory were each given three plates, CD8 naive was given two plates, and CD8 memory was given one plate. To estimate repertoire size and how much clonotypes are shared between individuals, the study performed deep sequencing of blood TCR repertoires from a handful of healthy adults. To increase sequencing depth and limit assay-specific biases, TCR repertoire library preparation and sequencing were carried out by different laboratories using diverse techniques. Leukapheresis yielded between about 0.85 and 10 billion PBMCs per donor. Here is what the overall study found, with its caveats: Sharing across several donors was observed for approximately 5% of naive CD4, 3% to 4% of naive CD8, about 2.3% of memory CD4, and roughly 0.4% of memory CD8 clonotypes. Based on pairwise subsampling, the degree of clonotype sharing among donors was expected to be affected by sequencing depth. Sampling was limited to blood, and TCR repertoires in tissue likely differ from TCR repertoires in blood. Incomplete sequencing was indicated by rarefaction of sorted-subset datasets, despite the large sequencing depth. Clonotypes shared by all four sorted-subset donors showed higher generation probabilities than non-shared clonotypes. Larger estimated clonotype richness was generally found for naive subsets than for memory subsets. The genetic and exposure-history diversity represented was limited by the small number of donors.

TCR CDR3 regions were amplified from genomic DNA by multiplex PCR using the deep immunoSEQ assay. Extracted genomic DNA from each cell subset was distributed evenly across all wells of several immunoSEQ 96-well plates, and each plate was treated as a replicate. For sorted subsets, each replicate PCR was loaded with around 200 ng genomic DNA, equivalent to about 30,000 T cell genomes. Purified libraries were measured with a Qubit 3.0 fluorometer, size-checked on a Bioanalyzer 2100, and measured again with the KAPA Library Quantification kit. Every immunoSEQ 96-well plate was sequenced on a separate single-read 150-cycle Illumina NextSeq 550 flow cell. Per the source publication's procedure: Because the immunoSEQ output included only junctional sequences and no quality scores, the filtering could not be the same as the filtering used for full-length reads. To assign V/J genes and CDR3, sequences were annotated against IMGT germline references using PyIR, a Python wrapper for IgBLAST v1.9. Any read was removed if the V/J assignment was weak (E-value above 1e-6), the CDR3 was missing, or the read contained stop codons, out-of-frame junctions, or ambiguous translated residues. V3J clonotypes were defined as sequences sharing an identical inferred V gene, J gene, and CDR3 amino acid sequence. The percentage overlap between two repertoires was calculated by dividing the number of shared unique clonotypes by the size of the smaller repertoire. Richness of each repertoire was evaluated using RTK rarefaction, the Chao1 estimator, and Recon v2.1 estimates of unobserved clonotypes. Generation probabilities were computed with OLGA for all TCRbeta clonotypes obtained by the gDNA method from a few donors. What TCRdb holds here is the immuneACCESS table cut down to in-frame rearrangements. Part of the clones is not present; checked against another copy, under half of the missing clones reflect an unresolved V gene, and the others are unexplained. The DNA was the basis for D and trimming; V, J and clone size are from that table. The sample yields roughly 850,000 clones; 96% were counted once. The ten largest account for around 0.25% of the sample.

This TCR was recovered from a man under 40 in good health. Sequenced: naive CD8+ T cells sorted from blood. This specimen's cell subset or site label, interpreted: CD45RA+CCR7+.

The CDR3 region reads CASSGMNTEAFF. At the DNA level, the sequence is TGTGCCAGCAGCGGTATGAACACTGAAGCTTTCTTT. Here the chain combines TRBV9 and TRBJ1-1; no confident D gene assignment can be made. The germline V gene specifies SGDLS as CDR1 and YYNGEE as CDR2. Between the V and J ends, shortened by 3 bases and 0 bases respectively, the junction contains 3 bases. The CDR3 starts with the cysteine, ends with the phenylalanine, and has 12 residues. The CDR3 DNA has 36 bases and is translated from base 1.